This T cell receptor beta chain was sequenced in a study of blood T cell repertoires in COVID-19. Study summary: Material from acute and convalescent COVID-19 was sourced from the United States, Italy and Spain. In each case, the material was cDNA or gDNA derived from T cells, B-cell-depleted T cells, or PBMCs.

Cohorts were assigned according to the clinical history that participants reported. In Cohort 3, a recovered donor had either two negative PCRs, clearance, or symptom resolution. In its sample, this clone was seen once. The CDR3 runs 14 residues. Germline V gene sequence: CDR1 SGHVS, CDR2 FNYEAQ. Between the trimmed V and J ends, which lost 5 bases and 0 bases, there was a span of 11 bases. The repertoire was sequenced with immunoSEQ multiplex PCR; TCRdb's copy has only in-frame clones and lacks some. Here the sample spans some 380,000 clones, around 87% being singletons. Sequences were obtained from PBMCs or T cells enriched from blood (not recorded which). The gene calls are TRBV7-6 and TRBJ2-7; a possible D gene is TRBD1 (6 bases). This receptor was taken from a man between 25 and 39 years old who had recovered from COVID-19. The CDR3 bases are TGTGCCAGCAGCCCCAGACAGGACTCCTACGAGCAGTACTTC. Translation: CASSPRQDSYEQYF.